This section outlines one TCR beta chain sequence together with its context. Its specificity is not known. The data originate from a study of Ad26.COV2.S vaccination and SARS-CoV-2 variants. Study-wide results and caveats: Whether participants received vaccine or placebo, their non-spike TCR breadth was similar.

Data came from immunoSEQ multiplex PCR; TCRdb stores just in-frame clones and leaves some out. In the table there are around 450,000 clones, 89% of which are singletons. As to treatment: roughly 19 received Ad26.COV2.S at low or high dose, single or two shots; roughly five received placebo; per-sample allocation not given. Sampling took place 63 days after the first vaccine or placebo injection. The CDR3 consists of 17 residues. Deletions cut 5 bases from V and 0 bases from J, with 14 bases between. CDR1 is SGHAT, CDR2 FQNNGV, per germline. Sequenced material: peripheral blood, taken in a trial of Ad26.COV2.S vaccine versus placebo. The TCR was taken from a person aged 18-60 years who received the Ad26.COV2.S COVID-19 vaccine or a placebo. J is TRBJ1-6 and V is TRBV11-2, with D unclear. The CDR3: CASSHMKGSSYNSPLHF. CDR3 DNA sequence: TGTGCCAGCAGCCATATGAAAGGGAGCTCCTATAATTCACCCCTCCACTTT.